This is a list of T cell receptor beta chains from one sample in a study of immune evolution from preneoplasia to lung adenocarcinoma. Repertoires were generated with immunoSEQ multiplex PCR, while TCRdb's copy carries only in-frame clones and drops some. The table lists roughly 7,000 clones, about four fifths of them singletons. Sequencing was done on a sample of FFPE invasive lung adenocarcinoma tissue. The receptors come from a person aged 35-49 years with lung adenocarcinoma. The CDR3 runs from the conserved cysteine through the conserved F or W. A D gene is named only where the DNA matches it firmly. Not all rows give a size; the values are once, few, many and, for expanded clones, a class.

CDR3 protein | CDR3 DNA | D gene | V gene | clone size | J gene
CASSIQGGNNQPQHF | TGTGCCAGCAGTATCCAGGGGGGAAACAATCAGCCCCAGCATTTT | TRBD1 | TRBV7-2 | . | TRBJ1-5
CASSWDPAGDTQYF | TGTGCCAGCAGCTGGGACCCCGCCGGAGATACGCAGTATTTT | . | TRBV7-9 | few | TRBJ2-3
CASSARTVDTQYF | TGTGCCAGCAGTGCCCGGACGGTAGATACGCAGTATTTT | . | TRBV6-1 | . | TRBJ2-3
CASSAQGSGTEAFF | TGTGCCAGCAGCGCGCAGGGGTCTGGAACTGAAGCTTTCTTT | . | TRBV7-8 | . | TRBJ1-1
CASSLFGEKLFF | TGTGCCAGCAGCTTATTCGGGGAAAAACTGTTTTTT | . | TRBV7-9 | . | TRBJ1-4
CASSESDSTDTQYF | TGTGCCAGCAGTGAGTCCGACAGCACAGATACGCAGTATTTT | . | TRBV6-4 | once | TRBJ2-3
CASSPLTKHTGELFF | TGTGCCAGCAGTCCTCTGACTAAGCACACCGGGGAGCTGTTTTTT | . | TRBV27 | few | TRBJ2-2
CASSSGTRVYEQYF | TGTGCCAGCAGCTCCGGGACTAGGGTCTACGAGCAGTACTTC | TRBD2 | TRBV5-6 | . | TRBJ2-7
CASSLPDSNQPQHF | TGTGCCAGCAGTTTACCCGATAGCAATCAGCCCCAGCATTTT | . | TRBV28 | . | TRBJ1-5
CAISESISSAGGRTDTQYF | TGTGCCATCAGTGAGTCGATTAGTTCGGCGGGAGGGCGCACAGATACGCAGTATTTT | TRBD2 | TRBV10-3 | . | TRBJ2-3